This T cell receptor (beta chain) was identified in a study of T cell responses to AZD1222 COVID-19 vaccine. The CDR3 sequence is 17 residues long. V was pared by 3 bases and J by 5 bases, with 10 bases of the junction left unmatched. CDR1 is MDHEN and CDR2 is SYDVKM in the germline V gene. TCRdb's copy holds only in-frame clones and misses some; the assay was immunoSEQ multiplex PCR. The sample carries under 150,000 clones, 85% to 95% recorded once. This chain connects TRBV28 to TRBJ2-3; 11 bases fit TRBD2. The clonotype comes from an adult in good health. The input for sequencing was peripheral blood, taken on day 0 of MenACWY control vaccination. CDR3 bases: TGTGCCAGCAGTTTCTCCTTACTAGCGGGAGCGGTAGATACGCAGTATTTT. Translation: CASSFSLLAGAVDTQYF. Looking up the rest from reference TRBV28 and TRBJ2-3 gives the full variable domain: DVKVTQSSRYLVKRTGEKVFLECVQDMDHENMFWYRQDPGLGLRLIYFSYDVKMKEKGDIPEGYSVSREKKERFSLILESASTNQTSMYLCASSFSLLAGAVDTQYFGPGTRLTVL.